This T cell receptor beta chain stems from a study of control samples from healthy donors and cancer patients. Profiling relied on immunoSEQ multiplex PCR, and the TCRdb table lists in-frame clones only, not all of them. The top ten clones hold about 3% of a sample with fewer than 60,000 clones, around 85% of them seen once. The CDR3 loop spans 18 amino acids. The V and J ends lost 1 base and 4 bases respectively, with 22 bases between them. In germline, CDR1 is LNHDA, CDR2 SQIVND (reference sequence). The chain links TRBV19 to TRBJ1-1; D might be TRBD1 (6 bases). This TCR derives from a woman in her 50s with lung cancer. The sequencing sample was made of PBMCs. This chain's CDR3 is CASSIVGGRGSRGTEAFF. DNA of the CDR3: TGTGCCAGTAGTATAGTAGGGGGAAGAGGCTCAAGAGGCACTGAAGCTTTCTTT.